This T cell receptor (beta chain) was sequenced for a study of T cell responses to AZD1222 COVID-19 vaccine. Study findings and constraints: Spike as a whole was targeted by vaccine-associated CD4 TCRs, dominant at 160-218 and 743-854. Sampling captured repertoires only after the peak T cell response. The donors showed a predominance of white British ancestry and of females, with possible underestimation of clonal diversity.

Comments on this clone: The antigen remains undetermined.

V shed 6 bases, J shed 4 bases, and the junction held 6 bases outside the gene matches. CDR3 size: 13 residues. The table came from immunoSEQ multiplex PCR; TCRdb's copy has only in-frame clones and leaves some out. The sample has 200,000 or so clones; around 86% are singletons. The sample here was peripheral blood, taken on day 0 of MenACWY control vaccination. The TCR comes from an adult in good health. The J gene is TRBJ2-7, the V gene TRBV12-3 or TRBV12-4; 7 nucleotides match TRBD2. Here the CDR3 DNA reads TGTGCCAGCAGGCCTGGGGGGGGGTACGAGCAGTACTTC. Amino acids: CASRPGGGYEQYF.